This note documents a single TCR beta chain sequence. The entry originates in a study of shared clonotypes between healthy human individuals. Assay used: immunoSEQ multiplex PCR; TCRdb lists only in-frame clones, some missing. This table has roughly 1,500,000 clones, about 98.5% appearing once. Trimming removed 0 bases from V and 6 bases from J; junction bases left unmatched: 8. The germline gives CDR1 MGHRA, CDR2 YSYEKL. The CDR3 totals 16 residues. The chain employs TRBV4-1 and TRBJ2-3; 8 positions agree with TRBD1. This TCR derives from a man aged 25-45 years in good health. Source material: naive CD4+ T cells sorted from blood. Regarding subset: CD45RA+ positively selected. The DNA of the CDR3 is TGCGCCAGCAGCCAAGATTGGGGCAGGGGGCGGGATACGCAGTATTTT. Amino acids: CASSQDWGRGRDTQYF.